This T cell receptor (beta chain) is from a study of blood T cell repertoires in COVID-19. Study context: COVID-19 samples collected from the United States, Italy and Spain covered acute and convalescent phases. PBMCs, B-cell-depleted T cells, or T cells were the source of the cDNA or gDNA that made up the material.

Per the original methods: Scientists estimated how many nucleated cells there were by amplifying reference gene primers. Assay used: immunoSEQ multiplex PCR; TCRdb lists only in-frame clones, some missing. For V, J and clone size, that table is used; D and trimming come from the DNA. The repertoire includes some 230,000 clones, around four fifths of them detected once, and over 12% sits in the top ten. Recovery meant two consecutive negative NP/OP PCR tests, professional clearance, or resolved symptoms. Trimming took off 2 bases at V and 5 bases at J, with 10 bases between the two ends. The germline V gene encodes CDR1 ENHRY and CDR2 SYGVKD. The CDR3 is 14 amino acids.

The sequencing input was PBMCs or T cells enriched from blood (not recorded which). The chain has TRBV10-3 and TRBJ1-5; the D is unclear. This clonotype was sampled from a man aged 35 to 55 who had recovered from COVID-19. The CDR3 DNA sequence: TGTGCCATCAGTGAGCCGGGTAGTTATCAGCCCCAGCATTTT. Translated, it gives CAISEPGSYQPQHF.